The rows below give T cell receptor beta chains drawn from one sample of a study of T cells in Graves' hyperthyroidism and ophthalmopathy. TCRdb reanalysed the multiplex PCR reads using MiXCR and keeps one entry per CDR3 protein. The sample yields approximately 400,000 distinct CDR3 sequences, 25% seen once. The sequencing sample was made of blood. These receptors were taken from a man aged 50 or older with Graves' hyperthyroidism. Each CDR3 is given with its conserved first and last residue. A D gene is named only where the DNA matches it firmly. Size is omitted from some rows. Given values are once, few, many or a class for expanded clones.

D: TRBD1; size: few; J: TRBJ1-6; V: TRBV3-1; DNA: TGTGCCAGCAACCAAGGAGACAGGGATAATTCACCCCTCCACTTT; CDR3: CASNQGDRDNSPLHF
D: TRBD2; size: many; J: TRBJ2-7; V: TRBV12-3/TRBV12-4; DNA: TGTGCCAGCAGCACACAGGGACTAGCGGCTTACGAGCAGTACTTC; CDR3: CASSTQGLAAYEQYF
D: .; size: .; J: TRBJ1-5; V: TRBV28; DNA: TGTGCCAGCAGCTACGGGGGGGATCAGCCCCAGCATTTT; CDR3: CASSYGGDQPQHF
D: .; size: .; J: TRBJ1-1; V: TRBV5-1; DNA: TGCGCCAGCAGCTTGGAGGGACTGAACATGAACACTGAAGCTTTCTTT; CDR3: CASSLEGLNMNTEAFF
D: .; size: many; J: TRBJ2-1; V: TRBV10-3; DNA: TGTGCCATCAGTGAGTCGATTACTTTAGGGACGCGAAATGAGCAGTTCTTC; CDR3: CAISESITLGTRNEQFF
D: .; size: few; J: TRBJ2-3; V: TRBV12-3/TRBV12-4; DNA: TGTGCCAGCAGTGCAGCATTCCAGGGCGGCACAGATACGCAGTATTTT; CDR3: CASSAAFQGGTDTQYF
D: TRBD2; size: few; J: TRBJ2-3; V: TRBV20-1; DNA: TGCAGTGCTAGTGGGACTAGCGGGGGGGGGCAGTATTTT; CDR3: CSASGTSGGGQYF
D: TRBD1; size: few; J: TRBJ2-7; V: TRBV7-3; DNA: TGTGCCAGCAGCTTTACAGGGGTCAACGAGCAGTACTTC; CDR3: CASSFTGVNEQYF
D: TRBD2; size: few; J: TRBJ2-1; V: TRBV27; DNA: TGTGCCAGCAGTATATTGGGACTAGCGGGAGAGAATGAGCAGTTCTTC; CDR3: CASSILGLAGENEQFF
D: .; size: once; J: TRBJ2-1; V: TRBV12-3/TRBV12-4; DNA: TGTGCCAGCAGTCTCCTCGGGGTTGAGCAGTTCTTC; CDR3: CASSLLGVEQFF
D: TRBD1; size: .; J: TRBJ2-1; V: TRBV29-1; DNA: TGCAGCGTTGCGGGGACAGCCTACAATGAGCAGTTCTTC; CDR3: CSVAGTAYNEQFF
D: .; size: many; J: TRBJ2-1; V: TRBV20-1; DNA: TGCAGTGCTAGTAGTCCTACCTCCTACAATGAGCAGTTCTTC; CDR3: CSASSPTSYNEQFF
D: TRBD1; size: .; J: TRBJ1-5; V: TRBV19; DNA: TGTGCCAGTACCGAGCGGCGGCAGGGGGATTTTCAGCCCCAGCATTTT; CDR3: CASTERRQGDFQPQHF
D: .; size: many; J: TRBJ2-1; V: TRBV14; DNA: TGTGCCAGCAGCCAACTCGGCGGGAAGGATGAGCAGTTCTTC; CDR3: CASSQLGGKDEQFF
D: TRBD1; size: .; J: TRBJ1-1; V: TRBV6-1; DNA: TGTGCCAGCAGTGAAGAGGGGCAGGGGGCCGTGAACACTGAAGCTTTCTTT; CDR3: CASSEEGQGAVNTEAFF
D: .; size: .; J: TRBJ2-7; V: TRBV10-1; DNA: TGCGCCAGCAGCGGCAGGGATTCGCCTTACGAGCAGTACTTC; CDR3: CASSGRDSPYEQYF
D: .; size: .; J: TRBJ2-3; V: TRBV5-6; DNA: TGTGCCAGCAGCTTGGACGGGTGGTCAGATACGCAGTATTTT; CDR3: CASSLDGWSDTQYF
D: TRBD1; size: .; J: TRBJ2-1; V: TRBV29-1; DNA: TGCGGCGTTGGAGGCAGGGGGCTAGTGAATGAGCAGTTCTTC; CDR3: CGVGGRGLVNEQFF
D: .; size: few; J: TRBJ2-7; V: TRBV10-3; DNA: TGTGCCATCAGTGAGGGGGTTTCGCGGTACTTC; CDR3: CAISEGVSRYF
D: TRBD2; size: few; J: TRBJ2-1; V: TRBV20-1; DNA: TGCAGTGTCCAGACTAGCGACAAGGGCTCCTACAATGAGCAGTTCTTC; CDR3: CSVQTSDKGSYNEQFF
D: .; size: .; J: TRBJ2-1; V: TRBV5-1; DNA: TGCGCCAGCCGGGCTAGCCCTAATGACAATGAGCAGTTCTTC; CDR3: CASRASPNDNEQFF